The TCR beta chain under discussion was sequenced for a study of T cell changes during pregnancy in multiple sclerosis. This CDR3 is built from 17 residues. The V end lost 2 bases, the J end lost 0 bases, and 17 bases lay between the germline ends. Germline V gene lookup returns CDR1 SGHAT and CDR2 FQNNGV. TCRdb's table, derived via immunoSEQ multiplex PCR, lists solely in-frame clones and lacks some. The repertoire holds roughly 70,000 clones, with about 91% as singletons. The rearrangement joins TRBV11-2 to TRBJ2-7, with TRBD1 as a possible D gene (5 bases). This specimen consisted of peripheral blood, obtained in the first trimester of pregnancy. The clonotype originates from a female donor with multiple sclerosis, enrolled in a pregnancy study. The DNA of the CDR3 is TGTGCCAGCAGCTTATACGACAGCCCCATTAGCTCCTACGAGCAGTACTTC. This translates into CASSLYDSPISSYEQYF.